This TCR beta chain was sequenced during a study of cytomegalovirus exposure and HLA in healthy donors. Study results and caveats: Some segments of the V type, notably TRBV6-2 and TRBV6-3, were excluded as indistinguishable.

V lost 5 bases and J 5 bases, leaving 13 bases between the germline ends. CDR1 is LNHDA, CDR2 SQIVND, per germline (reference sequence). The CDR3 runs to 14 residues. This clone was picked up a small number of times. The antigen is undetermined. PCR used 60 Vbeta primers and 13 Jbeta primers. TCRdb's copy holds only in-frame clones and misses some; the assay was immunoSEQ multiplex PCR. The sample includes about 150,000 clones, about 75% of them seen just once. This rearrangement joins TRBV19 to TRBJ1-5; D is perhaps TRBD1 (5 bases). The TCR sequence derives from a man younger than 30 in good health and CMV-seropositive. Sequencing used PBMCs. This chain's CDR3 is CASSGYGGDQPQHF. In DNA, the CDR3 is TGTGCCAGTAGTGGGTACGGGGGGGATCAGCCCCAGCATTTT.